This T cell receptor (beta chain) stems from a study of T cells expressing NK-cell markers. Turning to the study itself: Each TCR beta repertoire originated in sorted T cells that were CD3+CD56+NKG2C+, CD3+CD56+NKG2C- or CD3+CD56-NKG2C+. General study findings and limits: Also leading the CD3+CD56-NKG2C+ fraction in a few donors were these clonotypes.

For TCR beta, cDNA was produced by 5'RACE template switching with UMIs. With the 5' RACE reads reprocessed, TCRdb shows one record per CDR3 protein and no DNA. This sample contains 550,000 to 600,000 distinct CDR3 sequences. Turning to this clonotype: Its antigen is currently unknown.

The CDR3 contains 11 residues. Germline V gene data show CDR1 as GTSNPN and CDR2 as SVGIG (reference sequence). Specimen: blood T cells: a sorted CD56 or NKG2C T cell subset, CD4+ or CD8+ T cells, or bulk PBMC T cells (not recorded which). V is TRBV30 and J is TRBJ1-5; checking the TCRdb D call of TRBD1 is not possible without DNA. The sequence was collected from a young man in good health. The CDR3 protein is CAWQAQEQQHF.